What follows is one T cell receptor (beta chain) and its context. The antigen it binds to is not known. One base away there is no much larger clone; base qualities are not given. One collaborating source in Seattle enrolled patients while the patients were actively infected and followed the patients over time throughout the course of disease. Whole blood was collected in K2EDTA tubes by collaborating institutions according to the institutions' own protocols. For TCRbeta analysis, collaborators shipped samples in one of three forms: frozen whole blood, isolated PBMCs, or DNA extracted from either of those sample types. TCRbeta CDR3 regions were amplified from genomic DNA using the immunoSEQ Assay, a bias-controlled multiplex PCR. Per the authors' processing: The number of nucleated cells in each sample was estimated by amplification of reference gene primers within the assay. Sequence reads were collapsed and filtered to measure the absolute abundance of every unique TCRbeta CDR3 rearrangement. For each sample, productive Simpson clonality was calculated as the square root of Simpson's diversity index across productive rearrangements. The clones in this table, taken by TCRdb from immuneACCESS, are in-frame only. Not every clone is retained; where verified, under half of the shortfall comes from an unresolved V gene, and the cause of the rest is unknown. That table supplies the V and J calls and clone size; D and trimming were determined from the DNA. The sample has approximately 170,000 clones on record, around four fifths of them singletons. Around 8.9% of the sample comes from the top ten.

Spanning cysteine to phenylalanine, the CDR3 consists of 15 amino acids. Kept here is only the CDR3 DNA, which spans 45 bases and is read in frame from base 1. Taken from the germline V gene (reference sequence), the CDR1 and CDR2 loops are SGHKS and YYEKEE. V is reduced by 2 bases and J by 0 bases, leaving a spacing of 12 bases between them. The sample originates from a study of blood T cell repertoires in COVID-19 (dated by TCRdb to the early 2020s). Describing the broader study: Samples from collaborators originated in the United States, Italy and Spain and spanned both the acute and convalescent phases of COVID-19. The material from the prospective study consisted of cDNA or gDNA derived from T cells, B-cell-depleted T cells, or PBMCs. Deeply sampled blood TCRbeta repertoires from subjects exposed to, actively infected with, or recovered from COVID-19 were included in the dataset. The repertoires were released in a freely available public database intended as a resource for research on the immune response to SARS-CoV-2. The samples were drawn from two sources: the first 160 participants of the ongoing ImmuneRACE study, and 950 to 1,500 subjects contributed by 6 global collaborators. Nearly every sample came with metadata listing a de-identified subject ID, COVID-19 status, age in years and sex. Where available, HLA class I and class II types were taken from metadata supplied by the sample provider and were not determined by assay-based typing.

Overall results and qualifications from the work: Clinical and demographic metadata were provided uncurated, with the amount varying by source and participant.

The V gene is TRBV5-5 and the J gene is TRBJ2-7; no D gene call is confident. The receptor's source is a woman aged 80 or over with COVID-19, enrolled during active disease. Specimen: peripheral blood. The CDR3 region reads CASSFAAIRSYEQYF. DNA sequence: TGTGCCAGCAGCTTCGCGGCCATTCGCTCCTACGAGCAGTACTTC.